What follows are 28 T cell receptor beta chains derived from one specimen sequenced in a study of blood T cells in healthy people across ages. Sample-barcoded 5' priming and a J-beta primer mix drove a second PCR of roughly 6 to 12 cycles. TCRdb used MiXCR to reprocess the 5' RACE reads, holding one entry per CDR3 protein. The data contain about 680,000 distinct CDR3 sequences, over 45% of them singletons. The sequenced material came from blood. All receptors derive from a woman aged 55 to 70 in good health.

A note on this clonotype: At one of its ends the junction is not consistent with the germline gene, which may arise from a read error. The CDR3 sequence: CASSTRQGSNYGYAF. The CDR3 DNA follows: TGTGCCAGCAGCACCCGACAGGGCTCTAACTATGGCTACGCCTTC. This chain uses TRBV9 with TRBJ1-2; 7 bases fit TRBD1. CDR3 length: 15 residues. From germline, CDR1 is SGDLS and CDR2 YYNGEE. The whole variable domain, filled in from reference TRBV9 and TRBJ1-2, reads DSGVTQTPKHLITATGQRVTLRCSPRSGDLSVYWYQQSLDQGLQFLIQYYNGEERAKGNILERFSAQQFPDLHSELNLSSLELGDSALYFCASSTRQGSNYGYAFGSGTRLTVV.

This clonotype was seen a handful of times. The J gene is TRBJ2-5, the V gene TRBV7-3, with D unclear. The CDR3 runs 13 residues. Germline V lookup: CDR1 SGHTA, CDR2 FQGTGA. V was cut by 5 bases and J by 5 bases, with 12 bases left in between. CDR3 DNA: TGTGCCAGCAGCCCCCCCGGTGATGAGACCCAGTACTTC. Encoded protein: CASSPPGDETQYF.

CDR3 region: CASSRGPLAAACSEQFF. The CDR3 DNA reads TGTGCCAGCAGTAGGGGGCCGCTAGCGGCTGCCTGCAGTGAGCAGTTCTTC. This rearrangement joins TRBV6-4 to TRBJ2-1, with D perhaps TRBD1 or TRBD2 (7 bases each). The CDR3 runs to 17 residues. Trimming cost V 5 bases and J 9 bases, with 26 bases left between them. CDR1 is MRHNA, CDR2 SNTAGT, per germline.

This clonotype was detected a few times. This chain links TRBV7-3 with TRBJ2-1; maybe TRBD2 (6 bases). There are 14 residues in the CDR3. CDR1 is SGHTA and CDR2 is FQGTGA in the germline V gene. The ends were cut back, 3 bases at V and 6 bases at J, with 12 bases in the middle. The CDR3 nucleotides read TGTGCCAGCAGCTTGCCCGGGGGAGGCAATGAGCAGTTCTTC. It translates to CASSLPGGGNEQFF.

The chain is built from TRBV20-1 and TRBJ1-4; D ambiguous. In germline, CDR1 is DFQATT, CDR2 SNEGSKA (reference sequence). CDR3 length: 13 amino acids. V lost 5 bases and J lost 8, with 15 bases in between. CDR3 DNA: TGCAGTGCTTCGGGCACCAACGGGGAAAAACTGTTTTTT. This codes for CSASGTNGEKLFF.

The chain's CDR3 is CASSLRSTTNEKLFF. CDR3 coding DNA: TGTGCCAGCAGCCTCAGGAGTACGACTAATGAAAAACTGTTTTTT. This chain uses TRBV7-2 with TRBJ1-4; no definite D call. Germline CDR1 reads SGHTA; CDR2 reads FQGNSA. The length of the CDR3 is 15 residues. V lost 5 bases to trimming and J lost 2 bases, with 12 bases between them.

With regard to this clonotype: At one boundary the junction diverges from the germline segment, which might be a read error. The J gene is TRBJ2-1, the V gene TRBV7-2; no definite D call. Germline CDR1 reads SGHTA; CDR2 reads FQGNSA. The CDR3 covers 17 residues. CDR3 sequence reads: CASSVDPPTSSYNEQFF. The CDR3, as DNA: TGCGCCAGCAGCGTAGATCCGCCGACCAGCTCCTACAATGAGCAGTTCTTC.

This clonotype was observed a handful of times. The rearrangement joins TRBV27 to TRBJ2-5; D may match TRBD1 or TRBD2 (5 bases each). The CDR3 totals 13 residues. From germline, CDR1 is MNHEY and CDR2 SMNVEV (reference sequence). The V end lost 6 bases, the J end lost 11 bases, and 19 bases lay between the germline ends. CDR3 sequence: CASRGTVLGEQYF. The CDR3, as DNA: TGTGCCAGCAGAGGGACGGTACTAGGGGAGCAGTACTTC.

This clonotype occurred a few times. The V call is TRBV29-1, the J call TRBJ2-3; D possibly corresponds to TRBD1 (6 bases). The CDR3 runs to 12 residues. Germline loops: CDR1 SQVTM, CDR2 ANQGSEA. Between the trimmed V and J ends, which lost 2 bases and 6 bases, there was a span of 9 bases. CDR3: CSVEMGADTQYF. The DNA for the CDR3 is TGCAGCGTTGAAATGGGGGCTGATACGCAGTATTTT.

The rearrangement links TRBV20-1 to TRBJ2-3; TRBD2 matches at 8 bases. This CDR3 has 15 residues. The V and J ends lost 6 bases and 6 bases, in that order; junction bases with no gene match: 14. Germline V lookup: CDR1 DFQATT, CDR2 SNEGSKA (reference sequence). CDR3 region: CSAPGALAGGDTQYF. CDR3 nucleotide sequence: TGCAGTGCCCCTGGGGCTCTAGCGGGTGGGGATACGCAGTATTTT.

This chain links TRBV4-3 with TRBJ2-5; D is unclear. V was cut by 1 base and J by 11 bases, with 23 bases left in between. Looked up from germline, CDR1 is LGHNA and CDR2 is YSLEER. The CDR3 loop spans 16 amino acids. In DNA form, the CDR3 reads TGCGCCAGCAGCCAAGTAGGCACTACCCTCGACAATGAGCAGTACTTC. Protein product: CASSQVGTTLDNEQYF.

About this clonotype itself: Germline is not matched at one junction end, which may reflect a read error. J is TRBJ1-2 and V is TRBV30; 7 bases align to TRBD1. This CDR3 region has 13 residues. Germline V gene lookup returns CDR1 GTSNPN and CDR2 SVGIG (reference sequence). In DNA form, the CDR3 reads TGTGCCTGGGATAGGGACAGCCTCTATGACTACACCTTC. Translation gives CAWDRDSLYDYTF.

The rearrangement links TRBV4-2 to TRBJ2-7; 8 bases are shared with TRBD2. From germline, CDR1 is LGHNA and CDR2 YNFKEQ. This CDR3 comprises 16 residues. V dropped 0 bases and J dropped 6; count of bases not matched to a gene: 10. In DNA form, the CDR3 reads TGTGCCAGCAGCCAAGAAGCGGGAGTAGCGAGGGGCGAGCAGTACTTC. This sequence encodes CASSQEAGVARGEQYF.

This clonotype was counted a few times. The J gene is TRBJ2-7, the V gene TRBV6-6; 8 nucleotides agree with TRBD1. The trim removed 2 bases at V and 2 bases at J, leaving 8 bases unmatched. This CDR3 contains 16 residues. Germline CDR1 is MNHNY and CDR2 is SVGAGI (reference sequence). The CDR3 DNA is TGTGCCAGCAGTTACCTTGGCGGGACAGGAGCCTACGAGCAGTACTTC. This sequence encodes CASSYLGGTGAYEQYF.

The chain uses TRBV4-3 and TRBJ2-3; D is unresolved. Germline assignment: CDR1 LGHNA and CDR2 YSLEER. The CDR3 runs 15 residues. V was pared by 0 bases and J by 5 bases, with 12 bases between. The CDR3 bases are TGCGCCAGCAGCCAAGAGTTCTATGAGGAAGATACGCAGTATTTT. Amino acid sequence: CASSQEFYEEDTQYF.

V gene TRBV13 combines with J gene TRBJ1-2; D unresolved. The CDR3 sequence is 13 residues long. CDR1 and CDR2 from the germline V gene are PRHDT and FYEKMQ (reference sequence). V was pared by 4 bases and J by 7 bases, with 13 bases between. The CDR3, as DNA: TGTGCCAGCAGCTCTCCCCCTCCCAGTGGCTACACCTTC. It encodes CASSSPPPSGYTF.

V usage is TRBV29-1 and J usage is TRBJ2-1, with unresolved D. The V and J ends lost 1 base and 4 bases respectively, with 14 bases between them. From germline, CDR1 is SQVTM and CDR2 ANQGSEA. CDR3 length: 15 residues. CDR3 in DNA: TGCAGCGTTGAAGGCGTAGCCCGCGGATACAATGAGCAGTTCTTC. Translating it yields CSVEGVARGYNEQFF.

The J gene is TRBJ2-5, the V gene TRBV12-3 or TRBV12-4; D unresolved. Trimming shortened V by 2 bases and J by 11 bases, and 18 bases separated the two germline ends. There are 14 residues in the CDR3. As DNA, the CDR3 is TGTGCCAGCAGTTTAAGTCAGATCCACAATGAGCAGTACTTC. This codes for CASSLSQIHNEQYF.

This sequence joins TRBV2 and TRBJ2-7; unclear D gene. Germline-derived CDR1 and CDR2 are SNHLY and FYNNEI. Trimming removed 8 bases from V and 3 bases from J, with 11 bases in between. This CDR3 region has 12 residues. The CDR3, as DNA: TGTGCCAGCGGCCTGACTGTCTACGAGCAGTACTTC. Translation: CASGLTVYEQYF.

This clonotype showed up just a few times. The chain links TRBV29-1 to TRBJ1-1, with 7 bases lining up with TRBD1. Germline-derived CDR1 and CDR2 are SQVTM and ANQGSEA. Trimming at V came to 2 bases and at J to 5 bases, leaving 8 bases not matched to a gene. This CDR3 is 14 amino acids long. CDR3 region: CSVEMGQGVTEAFF. CDR3 nucleotides: TGCAGCGTTGAAATGGGCCAGGGGGTTACTGAAGCTTTCTTT.

The chain couples TRBV9 to TRBJ2-7; maybe TRBD1 (5 bases). With the DNA end fitting TRBJ2-5 better, the J assignment may be wrong. The germline CDR1 and CDR2 sequences are SGDLS and YYNGEE. CDR3 length: 16 residues. CDR3 protein: CASSVEGHAVGETQYF. CDR3 bases: TGTGCCAGCAGCGTAGAGGGGCATGCCGTGGGAGAGACCCAGTACTTC.

The chain couples TRBV20-1 to TRBJ2-5, with D perhaps matching TRBD2 (6 bases). Germline V lookup: CDR1 DFQATT, CDR2 SNEGSKA (reference sequence). V lost 6 bases, J lost 4 bases, and 21 bases lay in between. The CDR3 runs 15 residues. Here the CDR3 reads CSARGPTGESETQYF. As DNA, the CDR3 is TGCAGTGCAAGGGGCCCTACGGGGGAGTCAGAGACCCAGTACTTC.

This CDR3 is CASRTGTGTDTQYF. In DNA, the CDR3 is TGTGCCAGCAGAACCGGGACAGGGACAGATACGCAGTATTTT. This chain connects TRBV6-5 to TRBJ2-3, with 9 bases identical to TRBD1. The trim removed 6 bases at V and 3 bases at J, leaving 4 bases unmatched. The CDR3 loop spans 14 amino acids. Germline values: CDR1 MNHEY, CDR2 SVGAGI.

J is TRBJ2-7 and V is TRBV29-1, with D hard to call. Germline CDR1 reads SQVTM; CDR2 reads ANQGSEA. V shed 1 base and J shed 7 bases, with 8 bases lying between them. This CDR3 is 11 amino acids long. The CDR3 region is CSVEAHNEQYF. The DNA for the CDR3 is TGCAGCGTTGAAGCGCACAATGAGCAGTACTTC.

This clonotype appeared a few times. The rearrangement joins TRBV3-1 to TRBJ2-1, with a weak D call TRBD2 (6 bases). The germline V gene has CDR1 LGHDT and CDR2 YNNKEL (reference sequence). V lost 4 bases to trimming and J lost 5 bases, with 18 bases between them. This CDR3 is 16 amino acids long. CDR3 amino acids: CASSPGGDALNNEQFF. The CDR3, as DNA: TGTGCCAGCAGCCCAGGAGGGGACGCACTAAACAATGAGCAGTTCTTC.

This clonotype was found a few times. CDR3 sequence: CASSQVTGSNSHTQYF. As DNA, the CDR3 is TGTGCCAGCAGCCAAGTCACAGGGAGTAACAGCCATACGCAGTATTTT. This sequence joins TRBV4-2 and TRBJ2-3, with D maybe TRBD1 (6 bases). The germline V and J ends were trimmed by 1 base and 7 bases, with 18 bases remaining between them. CDR3 size: 16 residues. Germline-derived CDR1 and CDR2 are LGHNA and YNFKEQ.

The rearrangement uses TRBV6-1 and TRBJ2-7; the match to TRBD1 covers 10 bases. The trim removed 6 bases at V and 5 bases at J, leaving 16 bases unmatched. The CDR3 consists of 17 residues. Germline CDR1 and CDR2: MNHNS and SASEGT. CDR3 sequence reads: CASSTTNTGTGVHEQYF. The CDR3 bases are TGTGCCAGCAGCACAACGAATACCGGGACAGGGGTCCACGAGCAGTACTTC.

About this clonotype: The germline gene is not matched at one end of the junction; a read error may be the cause. V is TRBV20-1 and J is TRBJ1-1; D might be TRBD1 (5 bases). This CDR3 has 13 residues. The germline V gene encodes CDR1 DFQATT and CDR2 SNEGSKA (reference sequence). The CDR3 sequence is CSAGETLGGEAFF. In DNA form, the CDR3 reads TGCAGTGCTGGAGAGACCCTGGGGGGTGAAGCTTTCTTT.